Below are 21 T cell receptor beta chains sequenced from a single sample in a study of shared clonotypes between healthy human individuals. The table came from immunoSEQ multiplex PCR; TCRdb's copy has only in-frame clones and leaves some out. There are roughly 2.4 million clones in the sample; approximately 94% occur only once, and approximately 0.13% lies in the top ten. The sequenced sample consisted of naive CD4+ T cells sorted from blood. Described subset: CD45RA+ positively selected. The receptors were sampled from a man aged 18 to 30 in good health.

The chain combines TRBV20-1 with TRBJ1-4; D is unresolved. CDR1 DFQATT and CDR2 SNEGSKA come from the germline V gene (reference sequence). The CDR3 runs 10 residues. Trimming left V 5 bases short and J 6 bases short, with 4 bases between. The CDR3 nucleotides read TGCAGTGCTGGGGATGAAAAACTGTTTTTT. Its protein product is CSAGDEKLFF.

The chain couples TRBV4-3 to TRBJ2-3, with D maybe TRBD2 (6 bases). Looked up from germline, CDR1 is LGHNA and CDR2 is YSLEER. Trimming stripped 0 bases from V and 3 bases from J, with 10 bases between. The CDR3 is 15 residues long. The CDR3 coding sequence is TGCGCCAGCAGCCAAGAAGCGGCGGGAACAGATACGCAGTATTTT. This gives the protein CASSQEAAGTDTQYF.

This chain uses TRBV29-1 with TRBJ2-1; TRBD1 agrees at 7 bases. CDR1 is SQVTM and CDR2 is ANQGSEA in the germline V gene. J was trimmed by 2 bases and V by 0 bases; bases with no gene match: 7. The CDR3 has 16 residues. CDR3 amino acids: CSVEEQGGRAYNEQFF. DNA for the CDR3: TGCAGCGTTGAAGAACAAGGGGGCAGAGCCTACAATGAGCAGTTCTTC.

V gene TRBV30 combines with J gene TRBJ2-1; TRBD2 is a possible D gene (6 bases). The ends were cut back, 8 bases at V and 4 bases at J, with 12 bases in the middle. The CDR3 runs to 12 residues. Per germline, CDR1 GTSNPN and CDR2 SVGIG (reference sequence). The CDR3 nucleotides read TGTGCCGGATTAGCGGAATACAATGAGCAGTTCTTC. It codes for CAGLAEYNEQFF.

In its sample, this clone was seen once. The chain is built from TRBV14 and TRBJ2-7; no reliable D call. The germline CDR1 and CDR2 sequences are SGHDN and FVKESK. V shed 1 base and J shed 4 bases, with 20 bases lying between them. This CDR3 has 17 residues. CDR3 nucleotide sequence: TGTGCCAGCAGCCAAGTCCGGACCCGCCAACCTTATTACGAGCAGTACTTC. Translated, it gives CASSQVRTRQPYYEQYF.

This clone was observed a single time. The chain carries TRBV10-3 and TRBJ2-5; possible D gene TRBD1, 5 bases. Germline V gene data show CDR1 as ENHRY and CDR2 as SYGVKD. V was cut by 6 bases and J by 2 bases, with 16 bases left in between. The CDR3 length is 15 residues. The CDR3 is CAIRALGAPQETQYF. The CDR3 region has the DNA TGTGCCATCAGAGCCCTTGGGGCGCCGCAAGAGACCCAGTACTTC.

V and J are TRBV11-3 and TRBJ2-7; a possible D gene is TRBD2 (5 bases). Per the germline V gene, CDR1 is SGHNT and CDR2 is YENEEA. This CDR3 is 14 amino acids long. Trimming took off 2 bases at V and 0 bases at J, with 8 bases between the two ends. The CDR3 loop reads CASSLTGSSYEQYF. In DNA form, the CDR3 reads TGTGCCAGCAGCTTAACGGGGAGCTCCTACGAGCAGTACTTC. The full variable domain, with the rest looked up from reference TRBV11-3 and TRBJ2-7, is EAGVVQSPRYKIIEKKQPVAFWCNPISGHNTLYWYLQNLGQGPELLIRYENEEAVDDSQLPKDRFSAERLKGVDSTLKIQPAELGDSAVYLCASSLTGSSYEQYFGPGTRLTVT.

This chain links TRBV9 with TRBJ2-7; 7 nucleotides line up with TRBD2. Germline assignment: CDR1 SGDLS and CDR2 YYNGEE. The CDR3 consists of 15 residues. The V gene end was trimmed by 0 bases and the J gene end by 4 bases; junction bases not matched to a gene: 7. CDR3 sequence (DNA): TGTGCCAGCAGCGTAGGTGGCGGGAGAGGGTACGAGCAGTACTTC. It translates to CASSVGGGRGYEQYF. Combining the CDR3 with reference TRBV9 and TRBJ2-7 gives the whole variable domain DSGVTQTPKHLITATGQRVTLRCSPRSGDLSVYWYQQSLDQGLQFLIQYYNGEERAKGNILERFSAQQFPDLHSELNLSSLELGDSALYFCASSVGGGRGYEQYFGPGTRLTVT.

V and J are TRBV6-5 and TRBJ2-3, with TRBD2 as a possible D gene (5 bases). Trimming took 4 bases from V and 3 from J, leaving 11 bases between them. Germline V gene sequence: CDR1 MNHEY, CDR2 SVGAGI. The CDR3 contains 14 residues. The CDR3 nucleotides read TGTGCCAGCAGTTTCCTCCCGGGGACAGATACGCAGTATTTT. Translated: CASSFLPGTDTQYF.

This chain's CDR3 is CASSLARGGRRSPLHF. As DNA, the CDR3 is TGTGCCAGCAGCTTAGCCCGAGGGGGGCGGCGGTCACCCCTCCACTTT. The chain is built from TRBV7-8 and TRBJ1-6, with D perhaps matching TRBD1 (6 bases). Germline lookup yields CDR1 SGHVS and CDR2 FQNEAQ. With 0 bases removed from V and 10 bases from J, the gap between germline ends came to 16 bases. This CDR3 has 16 amino acids. Full variable domain (outside the CDR3, taken from reference TRBV7-8 and TRBJ1-6): GAGVSQSPRYKVAKRGQDVALRCDPISGHVSLFWYQQALGQGPEFLTYFQNEAQLDKSGLPSDRFFAERPEGSVSTLKIQRTQQEDSAVYLCASSLARGGRRSPLHFGNGTRLTVT.

This chain connects TRBV7-3 to TRBJ2-1; 8 bases fit TRBD1. This CDR3 is built from 15 residues. Germline CDR1 reads SGHTA; CDR2 reads FQGTGA. Germline trimming cut 3 bases from V and 2 bases from J; bases unmatched to any gene: 3. CDR3 DNA: TGTGCCAGCAGCTTGGACAGGGTACCCTACAATGAGCAGTTCTTC. It encodes CASSLDRVPYNEQFF.

The V gene is TRBV30, the J gene TRBJ2-2; D call uncertain. The CDR3 is 14 amino acids. Germline CDR1 reads GTSNPN; CDR2 reads SVGIG (reference sequence). The ends were cut back, 2 bases at V and 1 base at J, with 8 bases in the middle. The CDR3 sequence: CAWSITLNTGELFF. CDR3 sequence (DNA): TGTGCCTGGAGTATTACACTGAACACCGGGGAGCTGTTTTTT.

The J gene is TRBJ2-1, the V gene TRBV10-1, with 7 bases matching TRBD1. This CDR3 is 14 amino acids long. Per germline, CDR1 WNHNN and CDR2 SYGVQD (reference sequence). V shed 6 bases and J 0 bases; nucleotides not matched to a gene: 2. CDR3 in amino acids: CASSRQGSYNEQFF. DNA for the CDR3: TGCGCCAGCAGCAGACAGGGCTCCTACAATGAGCAGTTCTTC.

The genes are TRBV6-1 and TRBJ1-2; D not resolved. Trimming pared 6 bases from V and 0 bases from J, leaving 14 bases between. This CDR3 contains 15 residues. The germline CDR1 and CDR2 sequences are MNHNS and SASEGT. CDR3 sequence: CASSSAGQTNYGYTF. The CDR3 DNA sequence: TGTGCCAGCAGCTCAGCCGGGCAGACTAACTATGGCTACACCTTC.

The genes are TRBV6-5 and TRBJ1-2; 8 bases agree with TRBD1. CDR3 length: 16 amino acids. Germline-derived CDR1 and CDR2 are MNHEY and SVGAGI. V trimming: 0 bases; J trimming: 4 bases; junction bases outside the gene matches: 7. CDR3: CASSYSGAGGVYGYTF. The CDR3 DNA reads as TGTGCCAGCAGTTACTCAGGGGCAGGGGGCGTCTATGGCTACACCTTC.

This chain links TRBV5-6 with TRBJ1-5; 8 nucleotides align to TRBD1. V lost 0 bases and J lost 8; bases outside the gene matches: 10. CDR1 and CDR2 from the germline V gene are SGHDT and YYEEEE. The CDR3 length is 16 residues. The CDR3 region is CASSLGQGASKEPQHF. CDR3 nucleotides: TGTGCCAGCAGCTTGGGGCAGGGGGCATCGAAGGAGCCCCAGCATTTT.

CDR3 protein: CASSSVRQPGELFF. For the CDR3, the DNA is TGTGCCAGCAGTTCAGTCCGACAACCCGGGGAGCTGTTTTTT. This chain joins TRBV27 and TRBJ2-2; D call uncertain. V was shortened by 4 bases and J by 6 bases, with 12 bases between the two germline ends. Germline V gene sequence: CDR1 MNHEY, CDR2 SMNVEV (reference sequence). This CDR3 region has 14 residues.

The rearrangement joins TRBV5-1 to TRBJ2-5, with 9 bases aligning to TRBD2. The CDR3 is 15 amino acids. The germline V gene has CDR1 SGHRS and CDR2 YFSETQ. The ends lost 3 bases at V and 0 bases at J; junction bases unmatched: 3. CDR3 nucleotides: TGCGCCAGCAGCTGGACTAGCGACTACCAAGAGACCCAGTACTTC. Amino acids: CASSWTSDYQETQYF.

This chain uses TRBV6-1 with TRBJ2-2, with D unresolved. Germline V CDR1 and CDR2: MNHNS, SASEGT. The CDR3 has 15 amino acids. With 9 bases removed from V and 0 bases from J, the gap between germline ends came to 14 bases. The CDR3 DNA follows: TGTGCCAGTAGGGCCCCAGGACCGAACACCGGGGAGCTGTTTTTT. It yields the protein CASRAPGPNTGELFF.

This chain connects TRBV7-9 to TRBJ1-2; D not resolved. The CDR3 is 12 amino acids. The V gene's germline CDR1 is SEHNR and CDR2 FQNEAQ (reference sequence). V lost 3 bases, J lost 8 bases, and 10 bases lay in between. The chain's CDR3 is CASSLMDEGYTF. In nucleotides, the CDR3 is TGTGCCAGCAGCTTGATGGATGAGGGCTACACCTTC.

This clone appeared a single time. This chain uses TRBV5-6 with TRBJ1-6; tentative D call: TRBD1 (5 bases). The germline gives CDR1 SGHDT, CDR2 YYEEEE. CDR3 length: 16 amino acids. The germline V and J ends were trimmed by 4 bases and 8 bases, with 19 bases remaining between them. CDR3 coding DNA: TGTGCCAGCAGCCCCGTCGGGGGTCTGAAGGATTCACCCCTCCACTTT. Protein: CASSPVGGLKDSPLHF.